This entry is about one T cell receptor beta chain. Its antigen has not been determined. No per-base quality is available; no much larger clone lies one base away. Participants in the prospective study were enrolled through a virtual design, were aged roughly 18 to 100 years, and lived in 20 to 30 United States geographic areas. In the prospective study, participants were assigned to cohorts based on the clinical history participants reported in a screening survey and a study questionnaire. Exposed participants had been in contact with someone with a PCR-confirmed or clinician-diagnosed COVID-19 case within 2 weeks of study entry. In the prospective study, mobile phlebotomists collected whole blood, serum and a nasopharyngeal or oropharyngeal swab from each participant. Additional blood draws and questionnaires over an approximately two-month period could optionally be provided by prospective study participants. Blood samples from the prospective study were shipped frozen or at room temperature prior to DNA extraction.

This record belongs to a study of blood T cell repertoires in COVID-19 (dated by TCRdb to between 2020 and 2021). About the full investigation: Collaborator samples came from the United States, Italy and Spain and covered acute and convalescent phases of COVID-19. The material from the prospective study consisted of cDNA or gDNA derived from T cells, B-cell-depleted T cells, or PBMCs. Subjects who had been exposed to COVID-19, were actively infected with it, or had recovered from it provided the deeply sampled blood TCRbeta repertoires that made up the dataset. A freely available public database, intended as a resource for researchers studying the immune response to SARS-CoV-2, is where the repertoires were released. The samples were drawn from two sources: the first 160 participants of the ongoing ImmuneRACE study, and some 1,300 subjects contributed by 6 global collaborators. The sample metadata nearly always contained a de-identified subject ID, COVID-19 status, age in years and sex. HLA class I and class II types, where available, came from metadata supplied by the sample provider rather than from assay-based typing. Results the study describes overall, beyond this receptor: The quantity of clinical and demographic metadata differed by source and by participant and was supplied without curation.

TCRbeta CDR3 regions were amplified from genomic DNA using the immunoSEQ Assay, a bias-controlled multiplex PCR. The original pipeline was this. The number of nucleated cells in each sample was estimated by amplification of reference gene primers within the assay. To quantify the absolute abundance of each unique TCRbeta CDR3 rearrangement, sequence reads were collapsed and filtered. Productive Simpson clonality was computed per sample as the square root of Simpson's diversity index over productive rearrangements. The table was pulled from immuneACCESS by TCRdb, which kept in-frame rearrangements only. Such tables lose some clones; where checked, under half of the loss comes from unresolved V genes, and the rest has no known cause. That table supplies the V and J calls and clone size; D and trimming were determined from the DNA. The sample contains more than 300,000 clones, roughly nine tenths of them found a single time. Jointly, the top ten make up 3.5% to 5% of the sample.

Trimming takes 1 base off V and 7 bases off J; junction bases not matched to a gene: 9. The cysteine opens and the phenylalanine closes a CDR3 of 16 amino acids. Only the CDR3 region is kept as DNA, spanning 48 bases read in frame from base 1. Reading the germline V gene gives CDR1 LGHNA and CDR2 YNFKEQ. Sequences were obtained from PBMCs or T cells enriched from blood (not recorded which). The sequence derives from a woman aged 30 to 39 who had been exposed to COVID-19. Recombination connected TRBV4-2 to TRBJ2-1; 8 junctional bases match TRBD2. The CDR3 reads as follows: CASSQAAGGGANEQFF. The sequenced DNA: TGTGCCAGCAGCCAAGCGGCGGGGGGCGGAGCAAATGAGCAGTTCTTC.